These T cell receptor beta chains were read from a single sample in a study of T cell changes during pregnancy in multiple sclerosis. TCRdb's copy holds only in-frame clones and misses some; the assay was immunoSEQ multiplex PCR. The table records around 40,000 clones, approximately 91% of them present only once. The starting material was CD4+ T cells from peripheral blood mononuclear cells, obtained in the third trimester of pregnancy. The source is a female donor in good health, enrolled as a control in a pregnancy study. Both conserved end residues are part of each CDR3. A D gene is named only where the DNA matches it firmly. Part of the rows lack a size; the others show once, few, many or a class for expanded clones.

TRBD2	TRBV28	once	TRBJ2-1	CASTSGRAGEQFF	TGTGCCAGCACTAGCGGGAGGGCCGGCGAGCAGTTCTTC
NA	TRBV2	NA	TRBJ1-1	CASRRGAAGTEAFF	TGTGCCAGCAGGAGGGGCGCCGCGGGGACTGAAGCTTTCTTT
TRBD1	TRBV9	NA	TRBJ1-2	CASSTGGNYGYTF	TGTGCCAGCAGCACAGGGGGTAACTATGGCTACACCTTC
NA	TRBV18	NA	TRBJ1-5	CASSPAENQPQHF	TGTGCCAGCTCACCAGCAGAAAATCAGCCCCAGCATTTT
NA	TRBV28	NA	TRBJ1-1	CASSLSEEGTEAFF	TGTGCCAGCAGTTTATCGGAGGAGGGAACTGAAGCTTTCTTT
TRBD1	TRBV19	NA	TRBJ2-1	CASSRDRYNEQFF	TGTGCCAGTAGTAGGGACAGGTACAATGAGCAGTTCTTC
TRBD2	TRBV4-1	NA	TRBJ2-5	CASSHPRGLPQETQYF	TGCGCCAGCAGCCACCCCCGGGGACTACCTCAAGAGACCCAGTACTTC
TRBD2	TRBV4-3	NA	TRBJ2-3	CASSQVSGRAGTDTQYF	TGCGCCAGCAGCCAAGTAAGCGGGAGGGCCGGCACAGATACGCAGTATTTT
NA	TRBV2	NA	TRBJ1-1	CASRYRQGNTEAFF	TGTGCCAGCAGATACCGCCAGGGGAACACTGAAGCTTTCTTT
TRBD2	TRBV5-1	NA	TRBJ2-3	CASSLAPRAGEDTQYF	TGCGCCAGCAGCTTGGCCCCTAGGGCGGGAGAGGATACGCAGTATTTT
TRBD1	TRBV5-6	NA	TRBJ2-5	CASSDLRRQGLGTQYF	TGTGCCAGCAGCGACCTCCGGAGACAGGGGTTAGGGACCCAGTACTTC
NA	TRBV30	NA	TRBJ2-2	CAWHGGGRGTGELFF	TGTGCCTGGCATGGGGGGGGGCGCGGAACCGGGGAGCTGTTTTTT
TRBD1	TRBV5-8	NA	TRBJ1-2	CASSPGTGNYGYTF	TGTGCCAGCAGCCCCGGGACAGGAAACTATGGCTACACCTTC
TRBD2	TRBV6-5	NA	TRBJ2-1	CASSYSGLARNEQFF	TGTGCCAGCAGTTACTCGGGACTAGCGAGGAATGAGCAGTTCTTC
NA	TRBV18	medium-sized	TRBJ2-2	CASSSRETGELFF	TGTGCCAGCTCATCCCGGGAGACCGGGGAGCTGTTTTTT
NA	TRBV4-2	NA	TRBJ2-1	CASSQDRLLYNEQFF	TGTGCCAGCAGCCAAGATAGACTACTCTACAATGAGCAGTTCTTC
NA	TRBV7-9	NA	TRBJ1-1	CASSPLNTEAFF	TGTGCCAGCAGCCCCTTGAACACTGAAGCTTTCTTT
TRBD1	TRBV4-3	NA	TRBJ1-2	CASSQEVTGNYGYTF	TGCGCCAGCAGCCAAGAGGTGACAGGGAACTATGGCTACACCTTC
NA	TRBV4-1	once	TRBJ2-1	CASSQGEGRSFNEQFF	TGCGCCAGCAGCCAAGGCGAGGGCCGTTCATTCAATGAGCAGTTCTTC
TRBD1	TRBV28	NA	TRBJ2-1	CSVNRQGNFQFF	TGTTCTGTAAACCGACAGGGAAACTTCCAGTTCTTC
TRBD1	TRBV18	NA	TRBJ2-1	CASSPGTGSYNEQFF	TGTGCCAGCTCACCCGGGACAGGGTCCTACAATGAGCAGTTCTTC
TRBD1	TRBV6-4	once	TRBJ2-1	CASHILPLDGTGGREQFF	TGTGCCAGCCATATACTCCCTCTAGACGGGACAGGGGGCAGAGAGCAGTTCTTC
NA	TRBV29-1	NA	TRBJ2-5	CSATNRELQETQYF	TGCAGCGCCACCAACAGGGAGTTGCAAGAGACCCAGTACTTC
TRBD1	TRBV6-1	NA	TRBJ1-2	CASSEIGQGPYGYTF	TGTGCCAGCAGTGAAATAGGACAGGGGCCGTATGGCTACACCTTC
TRBD1	TRBV5-1	NA	TRBJ1-1	CASSSTGEPNTEAFF	TGCGCCAGCAGCTCCACAGGGGAACCGAACACTGAAGCTTTCTTT
TRBD1	TRBV18	few	TRBJ2-5	CASSPGQLQETQYF	TGTGCCAGCTCACCGGGACAGCTACAAGAGACCCAGTACTTC
TRBD1	TRBV18	NA	TRBJ2-4	CASSPPNLGQENIQYF	TGTGCCAGCTCACCACCGAACTTGGGACAGGAAAACATTCAGTACTTC
NA	TRBV2	NA	TRBJ2-4	CASRGTGSIQYF	TGTGCCAGCAGGGGGACCGGGAGCATTCAGTACTTC
TRBD2	TRBV7-2	NA	TRBJ2-7	CASSLVPGLAGDEQYF	TGTGCCAGCAGCTTAGTCCCAGGACTAGCGGGAGACGAGCAGTACTTC
TRBD1	TRBV4-3	NA	TRBJ2-7	CASSQEGKTGGEYEQYF	TGCGCCAGCAGCCAAGAGGGGAAAACAGGGGGCGAGTACGAGCAGTACTTC
NA	TRBV5-6	NA	TRBJ1-2	CASSLVGRVAYGYTF	TGTGCCAGCAGCTTGGTCGGGCGGGTGGCCTATGGCTACACCTTC
TRBD1	TRBV7-8	NA	TRBJ1-3	CASSSRTGGSGTIYF	TGTGCCAGCAGCTCCCGCACAGGGGGAAGTGGCACCATATATTTT
TRBD2	TRBV6-5	NA	TRBJ2-5	CASSSTWTSGTQYF	TGTGCCAGCAGTTCCACTTGGACTAGCGGGACCCAGTACTTC
NA	TRBV5-1	NA	TRBJ1-1	CASSLRGVDSSDTEAFF	TGCGCCAGCAGCTTGCGTGGGGTCGACAGTTCGGACACTGAAGCTTTCTTT
NA	TRBV4-2	NA	TRBJ1-5	CASSHLGVDQPQHF	TGTGCCAGCAGCCACTTAGGGGTGGATCAGCCCCAGCATTTT
NA	TRBV7-8	NA	TRBJ2-7	CASSLNSEQYF	TGTGCCAGCAGCCTAAACAGCGAGCAGTACTTC
TRBD2	TRBV29-1	NA	TRBJ2-5	CSVESIAGVSETQYF	TGCAGCGTTGAATCGATCGCGGGAGTTTCGGAAACCCAGTACTTC
NA	TRBV29-1	NA	TRBJ2-7	CSVGILGVRYEQYF	TGCAGCGTTGGAATATTAGGGGTTCGATACGAGCAGTACTTC
TRBD2	TRBV4-2	NA	TRBJ2-3	CASSQASGSMDTQYF	TGTGCCAGCAGCCAAGCTAGCGGGAGTATGGATACGCAGTATTTT
NA	TRBV15	NA	TRBJ2-7	CATSREGPSYEQYF	TGTGCCACCAGCAGAGAGGGCCCTTCCTACGAGCAGTACTTC
NA	TRBV28	NA	TRBJ1-1	CASSLEKRYTEAFF	TGTGCCAGCAGTTTAGAGAAGAGATACACTGAAGCTTTCTTT
TRBD1	TRBV7-9	NA	TRBJ2-7	CASSSGTGDMRSYEQYF	TGTGCCAGCAGCTCAGGGACAGGGGATATGCGGTCCTACGAGCAGTACTTC